This T cell receptor (beta chain) derives from a study of T and B cells in COVID-19 patients. Blood genomic DNA input for TRB amplification was roughly 250-550 ng. BIOMED2 TRB-A/B primer pools were used in multiplex TRB PCR. TCRdb independently ran MiXCR on the multiplex PCR reads; one entry per CDR3 protein. The data show some 8,100 distinct CDR3 sequences, about two fifths seen once. The germline V gene has CDR1 MNHNY and CDR2 SVGAGI (reference sequence). The CDR3 runs to 17 residues. Trimming took 6 bases from V and 1 from J; bases not matched to a gene: 10. The chain couples TRBV6-6 to TRBJ2-5; 11 bases are shared with TRBD2. Specimen: blood. The TCR sequence derives from a human donor with active COVID-19. The CDR3 region has the DNA TGTGCCAGCAGCCAAATGCCGGGACTAGCGGCCCAAGAGACCCAGTACTTC. It specifies CASSQMPGLAAQETQYF.